Below, 5 T cell receptor beta chains from the same sample are listed, as sequenced in a study of response to subunit inactivated influenza vaccine. TCRdb independently ran MiXCR on the RT-PCR reads; one entry per CDR3 protein. The sample carries 500,000 to 750,000 distinct CDR3 sequences, around 15% recorded once. Source: PBMCs from blood, taken less than 13 days after vaccination. Receptors originate from a man between 50 and 59 years old who received an inactivated influenza vaccine.

The rearrangement uses TRBV4-3 and TRBJ1-4; 9 nucleotides line up with TRBD1. Germline CDR1 and CDR2: LGHNA and YSLEER. V lost 0 bases and J lost 4; bases outside the gene matches: 9. The CDR3 spans 18 residues. CDR3 residues: CASSQELNRGLVNEKLFF. CDR3 nucleotide sequence: TGCGCCAGCAGCCAAGAGTTGAACAGGGGGCTCGTTAATGAAAAACTGTTTTTT.

This clonotype was observed a few times. The chain carries TRBV11-2 and TRBJ2-1, with D perhaps matching TRBD1 (7 bases). The germline V gene has CDR1 SGHAT and CDR2 FQNNGV. Trimming took 3 bases from V and 4 from J, leaving 19 bases between them. CDR3 length: 17 amino acids. CDR3 sequence (DNA): TGTGCCAGCAGCTTCAAGGACAGGAGGGCCCTATACAATGAGCAGTTCTTC. As protein: CASSFKDRRALYNEQFF.

This clonotype has at least ten counts. The rearrangement joins TRBV2 to TRBJ2-3; 11 bases agree with TRBD2. The trim removed 6 bases at V and 3 bases at J, leaving 8 bases unmatched. CDR3 length: 16 amino acids. CDR1 and CDR2 from the germline V gene are SNHLY and FYNNEI. The CDR3, as DNA: TGTGCCAGCAGCCCCCTAGGACTAGCGGGTACAGATACGCAGTATTTT. This gives the protein CASSPLGLAGTDTQYF.

V and J are TRBV7-6 and TRBJ2-5; D remains unclear. Trimming took off 5 bases at V and 2 bases at J, with 9 bases between the two ends. Germline assignment: CDR1 SGHVS and CDR2 FNYEAQ. The CDR3 sequence is 13 residues long. The CDR3: CASSGHKQETQYF. The CDR3 bases are TGTGCCAGCAGCGGTCATAAGCAAGAGACCCAGTACTTC. The full variable domain, in which reference TRBV7-6 and TRBJ2-5 provide the parts outside the CDR3, is GAGVSQSPRYKVTKRGQDVALRCDPISGHVSLYWYRQALGQGPEFLTYFNYEAQQDKSGLPNDRFSAERPEGSISTLTIQRTEQRDSAMYRCASSGHKQETQYFGPGTRLLVL.

This clonotype has just a few counts. The rearrangement uses TRBV30 and TRBJ1-2, with D perhaps TRBD1 (5 bases). Germline CDR1 GTSNPN, CDR2 SVGIG (reference sequence). The CDR3 is 14 amino acids. V lost 5 bases and J 8 bases, leaving 21 bases between the germline ends. In DNA, the CDR3 is TGTGCCTGGTTACGGACGGATTTTGGGACGGGCTACACCTTC. This translates into CAWLRTDFGTGYTF.